This TCR beta chain was sequenced during a study of blood T cell repertoires in COVID-19 (dated by TCRdb to about 2020). About the study as a whole: Samples from collaborators originated in the United States, Italy and Spain and spanned both the acute and convalescent phases of COVID-19. HLA class I and class II types, where available, came from metadata supplied by the sample provider rather than from assay-based typing. The repertoires were released in a freely available public database intended as a resource for research on the immune response to SARS-CoV-2. Samples were obtained from the ongoing ImmuneRACE study (first 160 participants) and from 1,000 to 1,500 subjects provided by 6 global collaborators. The material from the prospective study consisted of cDNA or gDNA derived from T cells, B-cell-depleted T cells, or PBMCs. The sample metadata nearly always contained a de-identified subject ID, COVID-19 status, age in years and sex. Deeply sampled blood TCRbeta repertoires from subjects exposed to, actively infected with, or recovered from COVID-19 were included in the dataset. Study-level results and caveats: The amount of clinical and demographic metadata varied by source and participant and was provided uncurated.

CDR1 and CDR2 are drawn from the germline V gene: SGHDT, YYEEEE. The V end loses 2 bases and the J end loses 1 base, and a stretch of 6 bases separates them. The CDR3 goes from the cysteine to the phenylalanine over 13 residues. CDR3 DNA is the only sequence kept; it has 39 bases, read in frame from the first base. Enrolling through a virtual design, the prospective study's participants ranged in age from roughly 18 to 100 years and lived across 24 United States geographic areas. To assign participants to cohorts, the prospective study relied on clinical history that participants themselves reported in a screening survey and a study questionnaire. ImmuneRACE Cohort 3 recovered participants were defined by two consecutive negative NP/OP PCR tests, healthcare professional clearance, or symptom resolution. Each participant in the prospective study had whole blood, serum and a nasopharyngeal or oropharyngeal swab collected by mobile phlebotomists. Additional blood draws and questionnaires over an approximately two-month period could optionally be provided by prospective study participants. Before DNA extraction, blood samples from the prospective study were shipped at room temperature or frozen.

TCRbeta CDR3 regions were amplified from genomic DNA using the immunoSEQ Assay, a bias-controlled multiplex PCR. Concerning the study's data processing: The number of nucleated cells in each sample was estimated from the amplification of reference gene primers within the assay. To quantify the absolute abundance of each unique TCRbeta CDR3 rearrangement, sequence reads were collapsed and filtered. For each sample, productive Simpson clonality was calculated by taking the square root of Simpson's diversity index across productive rearrangements. TCRdb carries this immuneACCESS record with in-frame sequences only. Its versions omit some clonotypes, under half of them owing to an unresolved V gene in the studies checked, with the rest unexplained. V, J and clone size were drawn from that table, and D and trimming were deduced from the DNA. The sample table contains a few hundred thousand clones; only one count was recorded for around 90% of them. About 1.2% of the sample lies in the top ten.

A remark on this clone: The antigen it recognizes is unknown. Per-nucleotide qualities are absent, and no much larger clonotype sits a single base away.

The TCR sequence derives from a woman aged 18-29 years who had recovered from COVID-19. The source material was PBMCs or T cells enriched from blood (not recorded which). This chain joins TRBV5-6 to TRBJ1-1; no D gene call is confident. Here is the DNA: TGTGCCAGCAGCTTCGTACAGAACACTGAAGCTTTCTTT. Translated, this is CASSFVQNTEAFF.